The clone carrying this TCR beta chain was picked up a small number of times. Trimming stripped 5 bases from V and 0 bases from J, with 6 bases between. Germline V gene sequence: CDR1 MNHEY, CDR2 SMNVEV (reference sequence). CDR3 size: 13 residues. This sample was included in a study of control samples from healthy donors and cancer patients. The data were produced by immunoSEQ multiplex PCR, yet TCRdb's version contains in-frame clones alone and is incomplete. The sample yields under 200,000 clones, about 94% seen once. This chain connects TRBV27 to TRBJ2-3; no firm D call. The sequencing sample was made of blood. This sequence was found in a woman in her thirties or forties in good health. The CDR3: CASSQRSTDTQYF. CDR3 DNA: TGTGCCAGCAGTCAACGGAGCACAGATACGCAGTATTTT.